This TCR beta chain appears in the sequencing data of a study of CD8 T cells in Susac syndrome. RNA was extracted with the RNeasy kit, and a quantity of roughly 0.5 to 1 ug was reverse transcribed using random hexamers. TCRdb re-analysed the immunoSEQ multiplex PCR reads in MiXCR, keeping a single row per CDR3 protein. This table has some 260,000 distinct CDR3 sequences, 93% appearing once. Germline V lookup: CDR1 SEHNR, CDR2 FQNEAQ (reference sequence). There are 16 residues in the CDR3. Trimming stripped 4 bases from V and 3 bases from J, with 16 bases between. The authors carried out high-throughput sequencing of TCR beta. They applied it to CD8+ and CD4+ T cells obtained from blood. While CD8+ and CD4+ T cells were isolated negatively, TEMRA cells were enriched by FACS. Findings and caveats of the study: It was acknowledged in the study that the number of individuals who were included in its TCR sequencing and HLA analysis was relatively small.

A remark on this clonotype: The target antigen is unknown.

This sequence joins TRBV7-9 and TRBJ1-3; D is uncertain. The receptor comes from a human donor with multiple sclerosis. The sequenced sample was CD4+ T cells from PBMCs. The CDR3 region has the DNA TGTGCCAGCAGCTCGCCCCCGGGCCGCTTTGGAAACACCATATATTTT. Translating gives CASSSPPGRFGNTIYF.